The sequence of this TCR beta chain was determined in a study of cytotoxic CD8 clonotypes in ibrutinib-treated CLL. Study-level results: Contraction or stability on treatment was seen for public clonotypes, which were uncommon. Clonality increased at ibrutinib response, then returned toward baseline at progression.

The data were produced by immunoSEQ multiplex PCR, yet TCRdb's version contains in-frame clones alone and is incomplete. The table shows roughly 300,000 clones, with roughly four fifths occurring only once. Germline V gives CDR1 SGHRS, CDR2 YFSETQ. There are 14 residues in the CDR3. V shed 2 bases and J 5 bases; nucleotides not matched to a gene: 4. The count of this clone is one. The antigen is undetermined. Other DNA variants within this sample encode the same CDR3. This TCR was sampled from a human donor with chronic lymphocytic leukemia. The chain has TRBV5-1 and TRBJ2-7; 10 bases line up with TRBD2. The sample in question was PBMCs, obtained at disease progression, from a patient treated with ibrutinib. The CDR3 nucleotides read TGCGCCAGCAGCTTAAGAGCGGGGGGGAACGAGCAGTACTTC. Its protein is CASSLRAGGNEQYF.